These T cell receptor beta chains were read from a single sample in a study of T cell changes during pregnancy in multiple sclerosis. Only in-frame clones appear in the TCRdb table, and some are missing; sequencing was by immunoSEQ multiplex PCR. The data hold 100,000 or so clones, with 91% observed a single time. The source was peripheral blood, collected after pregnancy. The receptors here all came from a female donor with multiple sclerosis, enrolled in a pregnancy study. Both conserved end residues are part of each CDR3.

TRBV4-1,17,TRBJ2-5,CASSSRGSGGAEETQYF
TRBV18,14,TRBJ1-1,CASSPTTGSAEAFF
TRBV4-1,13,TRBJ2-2,CASSQGWAGELFF
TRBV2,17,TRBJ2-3,CASSDPLETSGEDTQYF
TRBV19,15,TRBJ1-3,CASSMDRGIGNTIYF
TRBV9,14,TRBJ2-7,CASSVAAGRYEQYF
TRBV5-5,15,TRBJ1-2,CASSLEQGANYGYTF
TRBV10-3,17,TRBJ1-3,CAISESTGEVARNTIYF
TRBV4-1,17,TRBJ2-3,CASSQEGGGSLRDTQYF
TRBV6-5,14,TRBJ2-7,CASSISGGRYEQYF
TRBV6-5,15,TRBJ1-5,CASSDLRDRARTQHF
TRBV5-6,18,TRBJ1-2,CASSPRRTGGSRDYGYTF
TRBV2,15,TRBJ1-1,CASSPGRGAVAEAFF
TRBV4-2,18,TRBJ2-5,CASSQAIVGQGRGETQYF
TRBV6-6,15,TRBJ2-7,CASRPTSGGPYEQYF
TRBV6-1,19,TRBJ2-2,CASSDFSGINLTGTGELFF
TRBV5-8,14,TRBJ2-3,CASSLGLYTDTQYF
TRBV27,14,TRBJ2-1,CASSLTGSYNEQFF
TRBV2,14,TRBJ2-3,CASSTPGGTDTQYF
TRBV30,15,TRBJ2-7,CAWSAGQPLSYEQYF
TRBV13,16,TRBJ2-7,CASSLSPSGVTYEQYF
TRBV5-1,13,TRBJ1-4,CASRGDGGEKLFF
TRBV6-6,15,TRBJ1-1,CASSYSGTGTTEAFF
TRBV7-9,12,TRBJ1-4,CAGRTGSEKLFF
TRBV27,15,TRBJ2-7,CASSFGQGGRYEQYF
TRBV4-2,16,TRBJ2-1,CASSYSGGGASNEQFF
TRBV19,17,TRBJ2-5,CASSISGNRGRGETQYF
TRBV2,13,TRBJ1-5,CASSGELNQPQHF